This T cell receptor beta chain was captured in a study of OX40 agonist ivuxolimab in advanced cancers. The table came from immunoSEQ multiplex PCR; TCRdb's copy has only in-frame clones and leaves some out. Of about 7,200 clones listed, 65% to 75% are singletons. Only one count was recorded for this clone. The CDR3 has 16 amino acids. Trimming cost V 0 bases and J 6 bases, with 15 bases left between them. Per the germline V gene, CDR1 is ENHRY and CDR2 is SYGVKD. The rearrangement uses TRBV10-3 and TRBJ2-1, with a tentative D call TRBD2 (5 bases). Sequenced here: CD4+ or CD8+ T cells sorted from blood, sampled in a trial of the OX40 agonist ivuxolimab. The origin of this receptor is an adult with an advanced solid tumor such as melanoma, head and neck, liver or kidney cancer. The CDR3 here is CAISESNHPGSNEQFF. The CDR3 DNA reads as TGTGCCATCAGTGAGTCGAACCACCCGGGGAGCAATGAGCAGTTCTTC.